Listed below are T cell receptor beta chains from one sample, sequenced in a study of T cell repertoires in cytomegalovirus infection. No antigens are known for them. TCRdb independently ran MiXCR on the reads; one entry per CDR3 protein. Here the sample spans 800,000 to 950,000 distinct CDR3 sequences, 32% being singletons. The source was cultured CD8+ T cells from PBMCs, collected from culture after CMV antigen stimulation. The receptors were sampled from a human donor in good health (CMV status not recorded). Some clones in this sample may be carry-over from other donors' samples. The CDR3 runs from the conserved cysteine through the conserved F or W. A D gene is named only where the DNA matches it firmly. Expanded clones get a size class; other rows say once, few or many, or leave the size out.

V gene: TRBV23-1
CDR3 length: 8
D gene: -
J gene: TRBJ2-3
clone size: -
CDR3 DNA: TGCGCCAGCCGGGGTGGGGACTTT
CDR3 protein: CASRGGDF

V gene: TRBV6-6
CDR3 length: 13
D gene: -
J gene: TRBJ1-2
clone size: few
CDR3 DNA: TGTGCCAGCAGTAGTGAGGGGATCTATGGCTACACCTTC
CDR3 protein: CASSSEGIYGYTF

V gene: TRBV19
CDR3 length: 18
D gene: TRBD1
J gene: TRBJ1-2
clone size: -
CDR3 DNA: TGTGCCAGTAGTTTCCGCCTTGGACAGGAAATATACCCCTATGGCTACACCTTC
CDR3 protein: CASSFRLGQEIYPYGYTF

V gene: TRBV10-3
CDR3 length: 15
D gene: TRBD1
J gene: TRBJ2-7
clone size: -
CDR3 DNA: TGTGCCATCCGCACGCCTGGGACAGGGCGGGGGGAGCAGTACTTC
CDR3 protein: CAIRTPGTGRGEQYF

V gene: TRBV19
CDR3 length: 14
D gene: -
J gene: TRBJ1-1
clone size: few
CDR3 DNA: TGTGCCAGTAGTGAGTACAGGCCCGACACTGAAGCTTTCTTT
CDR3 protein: CASSEYRPDTEAFF

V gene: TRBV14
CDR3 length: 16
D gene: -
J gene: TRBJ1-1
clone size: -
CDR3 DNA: TGTGCCAGCAGCCACCACCTAGGAGCCGTTAATTCTGAAGCTTTCTTT
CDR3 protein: CASSHHLGAVNSEAFF

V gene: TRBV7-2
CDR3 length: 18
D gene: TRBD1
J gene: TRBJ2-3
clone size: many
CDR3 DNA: TGTGCCAGCAGCTTAGAGCGTTTGGGGACAGGGAGCACAGATACGCAGTATTTT
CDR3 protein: CASSLERLGTGSTDTQYF

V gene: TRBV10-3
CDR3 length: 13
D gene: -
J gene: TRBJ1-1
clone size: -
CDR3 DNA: TGTGCCATCAGTCTGGGGAGAGAAACTGAAGCTTTCTTT
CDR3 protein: CAISLGRETEAFF

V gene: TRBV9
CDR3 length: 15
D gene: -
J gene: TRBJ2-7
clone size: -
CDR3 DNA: TGTGCCAGCAGCCCAGGCCGGGACGGGACCTACGAGCAGTACTTC
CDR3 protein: CASSPGRDGTYEQYF

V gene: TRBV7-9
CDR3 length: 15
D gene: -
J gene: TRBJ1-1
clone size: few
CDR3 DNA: TGTGCCAGCCCAAAAATGGGGGGGCTGGACACTGAAGCTTTCTTT
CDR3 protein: CASPKMGGLDTEAFF

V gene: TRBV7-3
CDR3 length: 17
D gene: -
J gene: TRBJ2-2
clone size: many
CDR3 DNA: TGTGCCAGCAGCTTAAAGTCCGGGACGGCGAACACCGGGGAGCTGTTTTTT
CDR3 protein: CASSLKSGTANTGELFF

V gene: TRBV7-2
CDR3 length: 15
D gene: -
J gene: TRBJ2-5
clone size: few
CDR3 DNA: TGTGCCAGCAGCCTCCGCTGGGGGGCGGGAGAGACCCAGTACTTC
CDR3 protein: CASSLRWGAGETQYF

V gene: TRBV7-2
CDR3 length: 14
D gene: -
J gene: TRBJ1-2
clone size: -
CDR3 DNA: TGTGCCAGCAGCTTAGCGGAACAGGAATATGGCTACACCTTC
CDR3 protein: CASSLAEQEYGYTF

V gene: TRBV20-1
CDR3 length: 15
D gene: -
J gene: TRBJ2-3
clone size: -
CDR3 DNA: TGCAGTGCTAGTCGCCGTGGGGCCAGCACAGATACGCAGTATTTT
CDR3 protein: CSASRRGASTDTQYF

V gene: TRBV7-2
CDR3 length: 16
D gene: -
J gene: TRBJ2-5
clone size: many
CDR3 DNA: TGTGCCAGCAGCTTAGTTGTGGGGGGGCCCCAAGAGACCCAGTACTTC
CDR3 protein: CASSLVVGGPQETQYF

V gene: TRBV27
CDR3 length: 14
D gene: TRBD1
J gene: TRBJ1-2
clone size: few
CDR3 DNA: TGTGCCAGCAGTTTGACAGGGAATAACTATGGCTACACCTTC
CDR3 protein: CASSLTGNNYGYTF

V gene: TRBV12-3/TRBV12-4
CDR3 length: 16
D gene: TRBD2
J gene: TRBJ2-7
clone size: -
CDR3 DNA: TGTGCCAGCAGTCCCCCGACTAGCGGGGGTACCTACGAGCAGTACTTC
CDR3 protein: CASSPPTSGGTYEQYF

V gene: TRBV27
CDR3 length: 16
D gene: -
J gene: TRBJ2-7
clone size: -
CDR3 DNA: TGTGCCAGCAGCCCCCGTTTCAGTCTAAGCTCCTACGAGCAGTACTTC
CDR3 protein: CASSPRFSLSSYEQYF

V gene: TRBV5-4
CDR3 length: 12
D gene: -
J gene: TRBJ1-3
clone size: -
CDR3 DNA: TGTGCCGCCGGACCCGATCCCAACACCATATATTTT
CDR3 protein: CAAGPDPNTIYF

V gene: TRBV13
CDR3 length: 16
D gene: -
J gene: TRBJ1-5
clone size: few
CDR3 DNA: TGTGCCAGCAGCTCCCGGACGGAGAATAGCAATCAGCCCCAGCATTTT
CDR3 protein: CASSSRTENSNQPQHF

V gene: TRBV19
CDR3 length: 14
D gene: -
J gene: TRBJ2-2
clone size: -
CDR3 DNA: TGTGCCAGTAGTATCGCAGGGGACACCGGGGAGCTGTTTTTT
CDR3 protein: CASSIAGDTGELFF

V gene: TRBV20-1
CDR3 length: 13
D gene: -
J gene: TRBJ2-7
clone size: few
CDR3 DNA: TGCAGTGCTAGAGATCGACTAGCCTACGAGCAGTACTTC
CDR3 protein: CSARDRLAYEQYF

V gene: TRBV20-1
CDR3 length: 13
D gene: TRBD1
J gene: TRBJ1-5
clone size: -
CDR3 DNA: TGCAGTGCTGGCAAGGGGGCTGGGCAGCCCCAGCATTTT
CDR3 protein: CSAGKGAGQPQHF

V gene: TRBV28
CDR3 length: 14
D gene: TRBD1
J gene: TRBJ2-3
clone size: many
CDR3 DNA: TGTGCCAGCAATAGGGACAGGGCCACAGATACGCAGTATTTT
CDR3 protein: CASNRDRATDTQYF

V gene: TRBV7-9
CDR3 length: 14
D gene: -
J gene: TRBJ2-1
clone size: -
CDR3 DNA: TGTGCCAGCAGCTTAGTGGGAATGGGGAATGAGCAGTTCTTC
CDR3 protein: CASSLVGMGNEQFF

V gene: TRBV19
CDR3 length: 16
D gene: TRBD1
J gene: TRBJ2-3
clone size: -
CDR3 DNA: TGTGCCAGCAACCACCCAGGGACAGGGAGCACAGATACGCAGTATTTT
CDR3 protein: CASNHPGTGSTDTQYF

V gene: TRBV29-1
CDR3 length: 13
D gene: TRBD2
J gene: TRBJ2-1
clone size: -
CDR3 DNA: TGCAGCGTTCACGGCGGGGGGGCCAATGAGCAGTTCTTC
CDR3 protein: CSVHGGGANEQFF

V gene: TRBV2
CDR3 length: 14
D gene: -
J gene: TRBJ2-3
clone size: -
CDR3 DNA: TGTGCCAGCAGTGAGGACAGATTCACAGATACGCAGTATTTT
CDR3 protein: CASSEDRFTDTQYF

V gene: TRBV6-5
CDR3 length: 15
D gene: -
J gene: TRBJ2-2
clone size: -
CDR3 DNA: TGTGCCAGCAGTTACGGTTCAGAGAACACCGGGGAGCTGTTTTTT
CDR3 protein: CASSYGSENTGELFF

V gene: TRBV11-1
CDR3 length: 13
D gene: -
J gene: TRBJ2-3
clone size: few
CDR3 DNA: TGTGCCAGCAGCTTTAGGGGAGTGGATACGCAGTATTTT
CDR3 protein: CASSFRGVDTQYF

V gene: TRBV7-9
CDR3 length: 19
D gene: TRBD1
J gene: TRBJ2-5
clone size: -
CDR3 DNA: TGTGCCAGCAGCCCCAGATCGTCGACGGGACAGGGGATACAAGAGACCCAGTACTTC
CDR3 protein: CASSPRSSTGQGIQETQYF

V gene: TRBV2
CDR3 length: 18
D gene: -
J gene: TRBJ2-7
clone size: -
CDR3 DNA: TGTGCCAGCAGTGATTCGGGGATAGGGACATTTGGTACCTACGAGCAGTACTTC
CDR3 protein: CASSDSGIGTFGTYEQYF

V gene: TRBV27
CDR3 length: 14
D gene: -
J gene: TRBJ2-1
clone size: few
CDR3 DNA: TGTGCCAGCAGTTTAGGCCCTACCCGAAATGAGCAGTTCTTC
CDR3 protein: CASSLGPTRNEQFF

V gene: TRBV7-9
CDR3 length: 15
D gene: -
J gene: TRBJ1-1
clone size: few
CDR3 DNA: TGTGCCAGCAGCGAAAGGGACGGACAGAACACTGAAGCTTTCTTT
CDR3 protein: CASSERDGQNTEAFF

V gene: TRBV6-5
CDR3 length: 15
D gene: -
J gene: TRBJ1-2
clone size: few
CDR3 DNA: TGTGCCAGCAGTGTTACGACACGGTCTGGCTATGGCTACACCTTC
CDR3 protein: CASSVTTRSGYGYTF

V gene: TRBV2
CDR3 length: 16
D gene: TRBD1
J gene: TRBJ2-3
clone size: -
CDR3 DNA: TGTGCCAGCAGTGACGCCGGGACAGGGGGAAAAGATACGCAGTATTTT
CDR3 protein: CASSDAGTGGKDTQYF

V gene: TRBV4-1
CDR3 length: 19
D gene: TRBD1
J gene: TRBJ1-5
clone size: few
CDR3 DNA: TGCGCCAGCAGCCATCCCTCGGGGACAGGACGCGGTAGCAATCAGCCCCAGCATTTT
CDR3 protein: CASSHPSGTGRGSNQPQHF

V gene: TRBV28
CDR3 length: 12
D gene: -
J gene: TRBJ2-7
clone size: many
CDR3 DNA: TGTGCCAGCAGTTCGTATACCTACGAGCAGTACTTC
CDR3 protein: CASSSYTYEQYF

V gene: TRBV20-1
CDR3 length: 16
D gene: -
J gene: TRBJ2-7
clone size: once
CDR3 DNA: TGCAGTGCTAGGGGCCCCGGGACTCACAAGTCCTACGAGCAGTACTTC
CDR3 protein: CSARGPGTHKSYEQYF

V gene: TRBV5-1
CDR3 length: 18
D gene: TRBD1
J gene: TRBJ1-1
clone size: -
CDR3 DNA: TGCGCCAGCAGCTCGAGACAGGGGGCGGCCGGGGTTGGGACTGAAGCTTTCTTT
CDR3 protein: CASSSRQGAAGVGTEAFF

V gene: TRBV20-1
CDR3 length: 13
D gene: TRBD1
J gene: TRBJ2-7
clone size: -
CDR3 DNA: TGCAGTGCGGGGACAGGGACCTCCTACGAGCAGTACTTC
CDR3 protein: CSAGTGTSYEQYF

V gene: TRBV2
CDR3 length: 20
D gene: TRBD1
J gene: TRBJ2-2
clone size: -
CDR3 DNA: TGTGCCAGCACCCGACATCGAAATAGCTACCGGGACAGGGGAACCGGGGAGCTGTTTTTT
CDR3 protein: CASTRHRNSYRDRGTGELFF

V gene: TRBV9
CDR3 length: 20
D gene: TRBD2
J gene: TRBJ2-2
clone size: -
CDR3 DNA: TGTGCCAGCAGCGTAAACTGGAGACTAGCGGGGATCGCGAACACCGGGGAGCTGTTTTTT
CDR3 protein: CASSVNWRLAGIANTGELFF

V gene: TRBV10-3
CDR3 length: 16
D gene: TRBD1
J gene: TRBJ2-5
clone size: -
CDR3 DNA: TGTGCCATCAGTGAGATGGGACAGGGGGAGAGAATGGCCCAGTACTTC
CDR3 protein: CAISEMGQGERMAQYF

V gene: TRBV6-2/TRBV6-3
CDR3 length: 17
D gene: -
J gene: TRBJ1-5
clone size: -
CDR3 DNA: TGTGCCAGCAGTCCTCTGCCGGGCTCCGATAGCAATCAGCCCCAGCATTTT
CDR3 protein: CASSPLPGSDSNQPQHF

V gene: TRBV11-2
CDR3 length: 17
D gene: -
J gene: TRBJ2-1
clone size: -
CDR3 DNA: TGTGCCAGCAGCTTAGATTTTTTCGGGGGGCTCCTCAATGAGCAGTTCTTC
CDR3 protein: CASSLDFFGGLLNEQFF

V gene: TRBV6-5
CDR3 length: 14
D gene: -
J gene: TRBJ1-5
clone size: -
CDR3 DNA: TGTGCCAGCAGCCCCGAAGGGTGGCATCAGCCCCAGCATTTT
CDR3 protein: CASSPEGWHQPQHF

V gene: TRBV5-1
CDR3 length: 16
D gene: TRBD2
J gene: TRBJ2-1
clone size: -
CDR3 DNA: TGCGCCAGCAGCTTGGCACGCGGGAGCTCCTACAATGAGCAGTTCTTC
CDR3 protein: CASSLARGSSYNEQFF